Each of the 21 T cell receptor beta chains below was sequenced from the same sample in a study of T cells in Graves' hyperthyroidism and ophthalmopathy (dated by TCRdb to between 2018 and 2021). Library creation used multiplex PCR. Data came from an Illumina HiSeq 2000. Amplification of TCR beta CDR3 regions was carried out from RNA transcripts. The TCR CDR3 was subjected to a first round of RT-PCR using the HTBI primer set and the Qiagen OneStep RT-PCR kit. TCRdb cleaned the public reads at Q25 with fastp, built clones with MiXCR and kept in-frame beta chains. A single entry per CDR3 protein holds the most common genes and DNA from its merged rows. A total of 240,000 or so distinct CDR3 sequences appear in this sample, about a sixth of them only once. Of the sample, less than 35% falls within the top ten clones. Sequencing used blood. The receptors were sampled from a woman aged 18-35 years with Graves' ophthalmopathy.

This clonotype appeared many times. J is TRBJ2-3 and V is TRBV7-9; 8 nucleotides agree with TRBD2. Trimming removed 7 bases from V and 3 bases from J; junction bases left unmatched: 3. This CDR3 spans 13 amino acids. The germline V gene has CDR1 SEHNR and CDR2 FQNEAQ (reference sequence). The CDR3 loop is CASTGGATDTQYF. In DNA form, the CDR3 reads TGTGCCAGCACCGGGGGGGCAACAGATACGCAGTATTTT.

This clonotype was counted ten times or more. J is TRBJ1-5 and V is TRBV3-1; D is perhaps TRBD1 (5 bases). The CDR3 totals 14 residues. Germline CDR1 and CDR2: LGHDT and YNNKEL (reference sequence). Trimming pared 2 bases from V and 1 base from J, leaving 6 bases between. In DNA form, the CDR3 reads TGTGCCAGCAGCCAACGGGGGAGCAATCAGCCCCAGCATTTT. Protein sequence: CASSQRGSNQPQHF.

This clonotype was detected many times. The genes are TRBV6-1 and TRBJ2-2; 11 nucleotides agree with TRBD2. The CDR3 is 15 amino acids. The V and J ends lost 5 bases and 6 bases, in that order; junction bases with no gene match: 5. Germline V gene lookup returns CDR1 MNHNS and CDR2 SASEGT. The CDR3 sequence is CASSKTSGSPGELFF. CDR3 nucleotide sequence: TGTGCCAGCAGTAAAACTAGCGGGAGCCCCGGGGAGCTGTTTTTT.

This clonotype was seen at least ten times. The CDR3 bases are TGTGCCAGTAGTATAGATTTCCTGGGCGGAGAGAGGAGATACAATGAGCAGTTCTTC. This encodes CASSIDFLGGERRYNEQFF. The J gene is TRBJ2-1, the V gene TRBV19, with unresolved D. The germline V gene encodes CDR1 LNHDA and CDR2 SQIVND (reference sequence). This CDR3 contains 19 residues. With 0 bases removed from V and 4 bases from J, the gap between germline ends came to 22 bases.

This clonotype was seen many times. The CDR3 DNA reads as TGTGCCAGCTCACCAGGGACAGGGGTTCGGCAGCCCCAGCATTTT. It is translated as CASSPGTGVRQPQHF. J is TRBJ1-5 and V is TRBV18, with 10 positions matching TRBD1. The V segment lost 2 bases and the J segment 7 bases; nucleotides outside the gene matches: 5. This CDR3 is built from 15 residues. From germline, CDR1 is KGHSH and CDR2 LQKENI.

V gene TRBV7-9 combines with J gene TRBJ2-1; 10 bases line up with TRBD1. In germline, CDR1 is SEHNR, CDR2 FQNEAQ (reference sequence). The CDR3 contains 18 residues. J lost 5 bases, V lost 9 bases, and 19 bases had no gene match. The CDR3 reads CASSHRQLGDRGHNEQFF. Here the CDR3 DNA reads TGTGCCAGTAGTCATAGGCAATTGGGGGACAGGGGTCACAATGAGCAGTTCTTC.

At least ten counts were recorded for this clonotype. This chain joins TRBV7-6 and TRBJ2-1; 7 bases fit TRBD1. The CDR3 runs to 14 residues. V dropped 0 bases and J dropped 9; count of bases not matched to a gene: 5. Germline-derived CDR1 and CDR2 are SGHVS and FNYEAQ. CDR3 in DNA: TGTGCCAGCAGCTTAGCGAGAGGGGGCAGTGAGCAGTTCTTC. Translated, it gives CASSLARGGSEQFF.

This clonotype was seen ten or more times. V gene TRBV20-1 combines with J gene TRBJ2-1; 8 bases line up with TRBD2. Trimming at V came to 2 bases and at J to 9 bases, leaving 9 bases not matched to a gene. The CDR3 totals 14 residues. Germline lookup yields CDR1 DFQATT and CDR2 SNEGSKA (reference sequence). The CDR3 DNA is TGCAGTGCTAGACAACTGGGACTAGGTCTTGAGCAGTTCTTC. It codes for CSARQLGLGLEQFF.

This clonotype was counted ten times or more. The chain joins TRBV28 to TRBJ1-4, with 10 bases that match TRBD1. The CDR3 consists of 15 residues. The germline gives CDR1 MDHEN, CDR2 SYDVKM. J lost 2 bases, V lost 5 bases, and 2 bases had no gene match. Here the CDR3 DNA reads TGTGCCAGCAGTAGACAGGGGGCTACTAATGAAAAACTGTTTTTT. Encoded protein: CASSRQGATNEKLFF.

This clonotype has ten or more counts. The chain couples TRBV28 to TRBJ1-4; a possible D gene is TRBD1 (5 bases). The CDR3 extends over 12 amino acids. Germline V gives CDR1 MDHEN, CDR2 SYDVKM. V was cut by 3 bases and J by 10 bases, with 9 bases left in between. The CDR3 is CASSFRGGKLFF. CDR3 DNA sequence: TGTGCCAGCAGTTTTCGGGGGGGAAAACTGTTTTTT.

V gene TRBV12-3 or TRBV12-4 combines with J gene TRBJ1-6; the D is unclear. This CDR3 has 15 amino acids. The germline V and J ends were trimmed by 2 bases and 8 bases, with 13 bases remaining between them. CDR3 residues: CASSLPRDGDSPLHF. The DNA for the CDR3 is TGTGCCAGCAGTTTACCTCGGGATGGGGATTCACCCCTCCACTTT.

Many counts were recorded for this clonotype. The chain joins TRBV6-1 to TRBJ1-1; D gene ambiguous. Germline assignment: CDR1 MNHNS and CDR2 SASEGT. There are 12 residues in the CDR3. Trimming left V 6 bases short and J 9 bases short, with 14 bases between. DNA for the CDR3: TGTGCCAGCAGCAGGACGGGAACTAAAGCTTTCTTT. This encodes CASSRTGTKAFF.

V usage is TRBV20-1 and J usage is TRBJ2-2; D unresolved. Germline V gene lookup returns CDR1 DFQATT and CDR2 SNEGSKA (reference sequence). V was shortened by 3 bases and J by 5 bases, with 10 bases between the two germline ends. CDR3 length: 13 amino acids. The CDR3 sequence: CSASALVTGELFF. The CDR3 DNA sequence: TGCAGTGCTAGCGCCTTGGTAACCGGGGAGCTGTTTTTT.

The chain joins TRBV11-2 to TRBJ1-1; a possible D gene is TRBD1 (5 bases). From germline, CDR1 is SGHAT and CDR2 FQNNGV. The CDR3 is 15 amino acids. Trimming shortened V by 6 bases and J by 1 base, and 15 bases separated the two germline ends. CDR3 loop: CASRSWGGRNTEAFF. The CDR3 nucleotides read TGTGCCAGCAGATCTTGGGGCGGCCGGAACACTGAAGCTTTCTTT.

The chain carries TRBV4-2 and TRBJ2-1; D tentatively fits TRBD1 or TRBD2 (6 bases each). V was cut by 2 bases and J by 8 bases, with 13 bases left in between. This CDR3 is 14 amino acids long. Germline CDR1 reads LGHNA; CDR2 reads YNFKEQ. Here the CDR3 DNA reads TGTGCCAGCAGCCAAACCCGGGGGCCCCATGAGCAGTTCTTC. It translates to CASSQTRGPHEQFF.

Ten or more counts support this clonotype. This rearrangement joins TRBV12-5 to TRBJ1-3; no clear D gene. Germline assignment: CDR1 LGHNT and CDR2 FRNRAP. The CDR3 covers 16 residues. The V end lost 1 base, the J end lost 0 bases, and 10 bases lay between the germline ends. The CDR3 nucleotides read TGTGCTAGTGGTTTGGGACGCCTGAGCTCTGGAAACACCATATATTTT. Amino acid sequence: CASGLGRLSSGNTIYF.

This clonotype was observed many times. V usage is TRBV7-3 and J usage is TRBJ2-3; D tentatively fits TRBD1 or TRBD2 (5 bases each). V was clipped by 5 bases and J by 2 bases, with 14 bases between them. The CDR3 totals 15 residues. Germline V CDR1 and CDR2: SGHTA, FQGTGA. The CDR3 loop reads CASSVGPLDTDTQYF. DNA for the CDR3: TGTGCCAGCAGCGTGGGACCGTTAGACACAGATACGCAGTATTTT.

The chain carries TRBV30 and TRBJ2-7; 15 nucleotides agree with TRBD2. Germline CDR1 reads GTSNPN; CDR2 reads SVGIG (reference sequence). V was clipped by 1 base and J by 5 bases; unmatched bases: 0. The CDR3 extends over 14 amino acids. CDR3 sequence: CAWSGTSGGDEQYF. DNA for the CDR3: TGTGCCTGGAGTGGGACTAGCGGGGGGGACGAGCAGTACTTC.

This clonotype was recorded many times. The chain links TRBV28 to TRBJ2-7; 8 nucleotides agree with TRBD2. The CDR3 length is 16 residues. Germline V gene sequence: CDR1 MDHEN, CDR2 SYDVKM. V was clipped by 1 base and J by 2 bases; unmatched bases: 7. The chain's CDR3 is CASSLLWLAGTYEQYF. DNA for the CDR3: TGTGCCAGCAGTTTATTGTGGCTAGCGGGTACCTACGAGCAGTACTTC.

This clonotype was seen many times. The chain carries TRBV20-1 and TRBJ1-2; D gene ambiguous. This CDR3 is built from 14 residues. Germline V lookup: CDR1 DFQATT, CDR2 SNEGSKA (reference sequence). The V gene lost 6 bases and the J gene lost 5 bases, with 19 bases spanning the gap. CDR3 protein: CSAPWRAISYGYTF. The CDR3, as DNA: TGCAGTGCGCCATGGAGGGCGATTTCTTATGGCTACACCTTC.

This clonotype showed up many times. The rearrangement links TRBV7-8 to TRBJ1-1; TRBD1 agrees at 7 bases. CDR1 and CDR2 (germline): SGHVS, FQNEAQ. V shed 5 bases, J shed 6 bases, and the junction held 9 bases outside the gene matches. The CDR3 consists of 14 residues. CDR3 in amino acids: CASSPGGQYAEAFF. The CDR3 nucleotides read TGTGCCAGCAGCCCAGGGGGTCAGTACGCTGAAGCTTTCTTT.